The 12 T cell receptor beta chains given below trace back to one sample, sequenced in a study of T cells in Graves' hyperthyroidism and ophthalmopathy. Researchers took RNA transcripts and amplified the TCR beta CDR3 regions from them. The HTBI primer set drove a first-round RT-PCR of the TCR CDR3. TCRdb re-analysed the multiplex PCR reads in MiXCR, keeping a single row per CDR3 protein. This sample yields around 480,000 distinct CDR3 sequences, of which approximately 14% are seen a single time; roughly 17% belongs to the top ten. The specimen sequenced was blood. These receptors originate from a woman younger than 35 with Graves' hyperthyroidism.

This clonotype showed up many times. The chain carries TRBV11-3 and TRBJ2-1; D perhaps matches TRBD2 (7 bases). CDR3 size: 13 residues. Between the trimmed V and J ends, which lost 5 bases and 13 bases, there was a span of 18 bases. Looked up from germline, CDR1 is SGHNT and CDR2 is YENEEA. The DNA for the CDR3 is TGTGCCAGCAGCATACTAGCAGGGGAGGGACAGTTCTTC. Protein sequence: CASSILAGEGQFF.

A note on this clonotype: A clone one base away is much larger, so this may be a read error. This sequence joins TRBV3-1 and TRBJ1-2; perhaps TRBD1 as D (5 bases). The germline V gene has CDR1 LGHDT and CDR2 YNNKEL (reference sequence). The V and J ends lost 2 bases and 3 bases respectively, with 7 bases between them. This CDR3 region has 13 residues. The CDR3 DNA reads TGTGCCAGCAGCCAAATAGGGGACTATGGCTACACCTTC. It encodes CASSQIGDYGYTF. Drawing the rest from reference TRBV3-1 and TRBJ1-2, the complete variable domain is DTAVSQTPKYLVTQMGNDKSIKCEQNLGHDTMYWYKQDSKKFLKIMFSYNNKELIINETVPNRFSPKSPDKAHLNLHINSLELGDSAVYFCASSQIGDYGYTFGSGTRLTVV.

As concerns this clonotype: Just one base apart from a much larger clone, this may be a read error. The V gene is TRBV7-8, the J gene TRBJ1-6; D remains ambiguous. Trimming removed 5 bases at V and 9 bases at J, with 14 bases between. The CDR3 has 14 residues. CDR1 is SGHVS, CDR2 FQNEAQ, per germline. This CDR3 is CASSPDMGISPLHF. The DNA for the CDR3 is TGTGCCAGCAGCCCCGACATGGGAATTTCACCCCTCCACTTT.

Many counts were recorded for this clonotype. V and J are TRBV19 and TRBJ2-5; the match to TRBD2 covers 10 bases. V lost 3 bases to trimming and J lost 4 bases; unmatched junction nucleotides: 14. CDR3 length: 18 amino acids. Germline loops: CDR1 LNHDA, CDR2 SQIVND (reference sequence). The CDR3 sequence: CASSMGRSGRALLETQYF. The CDR3 bases are TGTGCCAGTAGTATGGGTCGGAGCGGGAGGGCCTTGTTAGAGACCCAGTACTTC. Together with reference TRBV19 and TRBJ2-5, the CDR3 gives the full variable domain: DGGITQSPKYLFRKEGQNVTLSCEQNLNHDAMYWYRQDPGQGLRLIYYSQIVNDFQKGDIAEGYSVSREKKESFPLTVTSAQKNPTAFYLCASSMGRSGRALLETQYFGPGTRLLVL.

The table lists this clonotype with many counts. The rearrangement joins TRBV20-1 to TRBJ1-1; a possible D gene is TRBD1 (5 bases). In germline, CDR1 is DFQATT, CDR2 SNEGSKA (reference sequence). The V gene lost 3 bases and the J gene lost 8 bases, with 13 bases spanning the gap. The CDR3 runs to 12 residues. The CDR3 DNA reads as TGCAGTGCTAGTGGCTGGGGCGGGGAAGCTTTCTTT. This sequence encodes CSASGWGGEAFF.

This clonotype came up many times. The chain's CDR3 is CASSFRTGRNEKLFF. For the CDR3, the DNA is TGTGCCAGCAGCTTCCGGACAGGGAGGAATGAAAAACTGTTTTTT. This chain links TRBV11-3 with TRBJ1-4; TRBD1 matches 8 bases. CDR3 length equals 15 residues. Germline CDR1 SGHNT, CDR2 YENEEA. Trimming removed 3 bases from V and 5 bases from J; junction bases left unmatched: 5.

This clonotype was seen many times. V usage is TRBV29-1 and J usage is TRBJ1-1; D is ambiguous. V lost 2 bases and J 3 bases, leaving 7 bases between the germline ends. CDR3 length equals 12 residues. Per the germline V gene, CDR1 is SQVTM and CDR2 is ANQGSEA. CDR3 amino acids: CSVEHLDTEAFF. The CDR3 nucleotides read TGCAGCGTTGAACATTTGGACACTGAAGCTTTCTTT.

This clonotype was picked up many times. The chain uses TRBV7-9 and TRBJ2-1; D possibly corresponds to TRBD1 (6 bases). Trimming stripped 2 bases from V and 6 bases from J, with 11 bases between. The CDR3 is 14 residues long. In germline, CDR1 is SEHNR, CDR2 FQNEAQ (reference sequence). The CDR3 nucleotides read TGTGCCAGCAGCTTAAAGGGGGTTGGCAATGAGCAGTTCTTC. Protein product: CASSLKGVGNEQFF.

This clonotype came up a few times. The chain employs TRBV18 and TRBJ1-2, with D hard to call. Per germline, CDR1 KGHSH and CDR2 LQKENI. There are 13 residues in the CDR3. Trimming took off 3 bases at V and 4 bases at J, with 9 bases between the two ends. The DNA for the CDR3 is TGTGCCAGCTCACCCGGGAGTTCCTATGGCTACACCTTC. Protein sequence: CASSPGSSYGYTF.

This clonotype was recorded at least ten times. This chain uses TRBV7-2 with TRBJ2-1, with a tentative D call TRBD2 (6 bases). This CDR3 spans 13 amino acids. Trimming left V 5 bases short and J 4 bases short, with 9 bases between. Germline loops: CDR1 SGHTA, CDR2 FQGNSA. The CDR3: CASSAGTYNEQFF. DNA of the CDR3: TGTGCCAGCAGCGCCGGGACTTACAATGAGCAGTTCTTC. Together with reference TRBV7-2 and TRBJ2-1, the CDR3 gives the full variable domain: GAGVSQSPSNKVTEKGKDVELRCDPISGHTALYWYRQSLGQGLEFLIYFQGNSAPDKSGLPSDRFSAERTGGSVSTLTIQRTQQEDSAVYLCASSAGTYNEQFFGPGTRLTVL.

This clonotype was counted a few times. V gene TRBV4-1 combines with J gene TRBJ2-1; D is unclear. Germline CDR1 is MGHRA and CDR2 is YSYEKL. V lost 0 bases and J 5 bases, leaving 8 bases between the germline ends. CDR3 size: 14 residues. The CDR3 is CASSQDLSNNEQFF. The CDR3 DNA sequence: TGCGCCAGCAGCCAAGATTTATCGAACAATGAGCAGTTCTTC.

This clonotype was seen ten or more times. The chain has TRBV12-3 or TRBV12-4 and TRBJ1-6; D is undetermined. The CDR3 extends over 16 amino acids. Trimming stripped 3 bases from V and 7 bases from J, with 16 bases between. CDR3 region: CASSFSSQNPNSPLHF. In nucleotides, the CDR3 is TGTGCCAGCAGTTTTTCCAGCCAGAACCCAAATTCACCCCTCCACTTT.